Presented here are 25 T cell receptor beta chains from one specimen sequenced in a study of blood T cells in healthy people across ages. Sample-barcoded 5' priming and a J-beta primer mix drove a second PCR of roughly 6 to 12 cycles. TCRdb independently ran MiXCR on the 5' RACE reads; one entry per CDR3 protein. The data contain some 790,000 distinct CDR3 sequences, 29% of them singletons. Sequencing was performed on blood. These receptors were obtained from a woman older than 75 in good health.

As for this clonotype: A much more abundant neighbour one base away suggests this may be a read error. The rearrangement joins TRBV12-3 or TRBV12-4 to TRBJ2-4; D possibly uses TRBD1 or TRBD2 (5 bases each). The CDR3 consists of 16 residues. CDR3 in amino acids: CASSWRGAPAKNIRYF. CDR3 sequence (DNA): TGTGCCAGCAGTTGGAGAGGGGCCCCTGCCAAAAACATTCGGTACTTC.

The V call is TRBV7-9, the J call TRBJ1-2, with D perhaps TRBD1 (5 bases). From germline, CDR1 is SEHNR and CDR2 FQNEAQ (reference sequence). Between the trimmed V and J ends, which lost 7 bases and 8 bases, there was a span of 20 bases. The CDR3 sequence is 14 residues long. This chain's CDR3 is CASTVGAQHRGYTF. CDR3 DNA: TGTGCCAGCACCGTAGGTGCCCAGCACAGGGGCTACACCTTC.

This clonotype was seen a few times. This could be a read error, since a much larger clone is one nucleotide away. The rearrangement uses TRBV6-6 and TRBJ2-5; D perhaps matches TRBD1 (5 bases). This CDR3 is 15 amino acids long. V lost 7 bases to trimming and J lost 5 bases, with 20 bases between them. The germline V gene encodes CDR1 MNHNY and CDR2 SVGAGI (reference sequence). For the CDR3, the DNA is TGTGCCAGCACAATAGGAGCAGGGAAAGGGGAGACCCAGTACTTC. Translated, it gives CASTIGAGKGETQYF.

The sample holds many counts of this clonotype. The rearrangement links TRBV12-3 or TRBV12-4 to TRBJ1-6; TRBD1 aligns across 9 bases. CDR3 length: 15 residues. The V and J ends lost 3 bases and 7 bases, in that order; junction bases with no gene match: 4. Written as DNA, the CDR3 is TGTGCCAGCAGTTTCATGGGACAGGGCAATTCACCCCTCCACTTT. This gives the protein CASSFMGQGNSPLHF.

Of note for this clonotype: The junction shows a germline mismatch at one end, possibly a read error. The chain combines TRBV30 with TRBJ1-5; tentative D call: TRBD1 (6 bases). This CDR3 contains 15 residues. Germline loops: CDR1 GTSNPN, CDR2 SVGIG (reference sequence). Here the CDR3 reads CAWTQGGYSNQPRHF. As DNA, the CDR3 is TGTGCCTGGACCCAAGGGGGGTATAGCAATCAGCCCCGGCATTTT.

The table lists this clonotype with a few counts. The rearrangement uses TRBV5-1 and TRBJ1-2; D is undetermined. With 0 bases removed from V and 4 bases from J, the gap between germline ends came to 13 bases. The CDR3 spans 15 residues. Looked up from germline, CDR1 is SGHRS and CDR2 is YFSETQ. The CDR3 coding sequence is TGCGCCAGCAGCTTGGAAGGTCCACTTTCCTATGGCTACACCTTC. It specifies CASSLEGPLSYGYTF.

The table lists this clonotype with many counts. This chain joins TRBV20-1 and TRBJ1-5, with TRBD1 as a possible D gene (6 bases). This CDR3 spans 15 amino acids. Trimming left V 3 bases short and J 4 bases short, with 16 bases between. Germline CDR1 reads DFQATT; CDR2 reads SNEGSKA (reference sequence). CDR3 DNA sequence: TGCAGTGCTAGCGGTCCCTCAGGGGTGAATCAGCCCCAGCATTTT. As protein: CSASGPSGVNQPQHF.

The chain uses TRBV7-9 and TRBJ1-5; TRBD1 matches 7 bases. Trimming took 5 bases from V and 4 from J; bases not matched to a gene: 5. The CDR3 is 14 amino acids. Germline CDR1 SEHNR, CDR2 FQNEAQ (reference sequence). CDR3: CASSGPGGNQPQHF. CDR3 nucleotides: TGTGCCAGCAGCGGCCCAGGGGGAAATCAGCCCCAGCATTTT.

The gene calls are TRBV7-9 and TRBJ2-1, with D hard to call. CDR1 SEHNR and CDR2 FQNEAQ come from the germline V gene (reference sequence). V shed 6 bases and J shed 8 bases, with 8 bases lying between them. There are 11 residues in the CDR3. The CDR3 nucleotides read TGTGCCAGCAGACTTTGGGATGAGCAGTTCTTC. Translating it yields CASRLWDEQFF.

The rearrangement links TRBV9 to TRBJ2-1; D unresolved. CDR1 and CDR2 (germline): SGDLS, YYNGEE. Trimming removed 0 bases from V and 7 bases from J, with 14 bases in between. The CDR3 loop spans 15 amino acids. Here the CDR3 DNA reads TGTGCCAGCAGCGTAGGCAGGTCCTTGGGGAATGAGCAGTTCTTC. Translated, it gives CASSVGRSLGNEQFF. Filled out from reference TRBV9 and TRBJ2-1, the complete variable domain reads DSGVTQTPKHLITATGQRVTLRCSPRSGDLSVYWYQQSLDQGLQFLIQYYNGEERAKGNILERFSAQQFPDLHSELNLSSLELGDSALYFCASSVGRSLGNEQFFGPGTRLTVL.

This clonotype was seen repeatedly, ten times or more. The genes are TRBV5-1 and TRBJ2-1; D perhaps matches TRBD2 (6 bases). Germline V gene data show CDR1 as SGHRS and CDR2 as YFSETQ. This CDR3 spans 13 amino acids. Trimming removed 5 bases at V and 5 bases at J, with 11 bases between. CDR3 residues: CASRVAVNNEQFF. CDR3 nucleotides: TGCGCCAGCAGGGTAGCGGTTAACAATGAGCAGTTCTTC.

In its sample, this clonotype was seen many times. This rearrangement joins TRBV3-1 to TRBJ2-5, with D uncertain. Trimming cost V 1 base and J 4 bases, with 1 base left between them. The V gene's germline CDR1 is LGHDT and CDR2 YNNKEL (reference sequence). The CDR3 length is 11 residues. The CDR3 coding sequence is TGTGCCAGCAGCCAAGCAGAGACCCAGTACTTC. Translating gives CASSQAETQYF.

This clonotype occurred a few times. Given a much more abundant clone one base away, this may be a read error. The chain carries TRBV6-2 or TRBV6-3 and TRBJ2-5; D is perhaps TRBD1 (6 bases). The CDR3 has 16 residues. V dropped 5 bases and J dropped 7 bases, with 23 bases sitting between them. Germline CDR1 reads MNHEY; CDR2 reads SVGEGT. The CDR3: CASSGMWEKGEGTQYF. The DNA of the CDR3 is TGTGCCAGCAGTGGAATGTGGGAAAAGGGGGAAGGGACCCAGTACTTC.

This clonotype was recorded a few times. The V and J genes are TRBV5-4 and TRBJ2-7; tentative D call: TRBD2 (5 bases). The germline V gene encodes CDR1 SGHNT and CDR2 YYREEE (reference sequence). The CDR3 has 13 residues. Trimming took 6 bases from V and 7 from J, leaving 17 bases between them. CDR3 DNA: TGTGCCAGCACCATGTCGGGGTACAATGAGCAGTACTTC. As protein: CASTMSGYNEQYF. Based on the CDR3 plus reference TRBV5-4 and TRBJ2-7, the full variable domain is ETGVTQSPTHLIKTRGQQVTLRCSSQSGHNTVSWYQQALGQGPQFIFQYYREEENGRGNFPPRFSGLQFPNYSSELNVNALELDDSALYLCASTMSGYNEQYFGPGTRLTVT.

This sequence joins TRBV7-2 and TRBJ2-1; D uncertain. CDR3 length: 12 residues. The germline gives CDR1 SGHTA, CDR2 FQGNSA. V was cut by 4 bases and J by 8 bases, with 9 bases left in between. The CDR3 nucleotides read TGTGCCAGCAGCTCCCAAGGCGATGAGCAGTTCTTC. Translated: CASSSQGDEQFF.

The table lists this clonotype with many counts. The chain employs TRBV3-1 and TRBJ2-6, with D unresolved. This CDR3 has 16 residues. V was shortened by 0 bases and J by 0 bases, with 6 bases between the two germline ends. Per the germline V gene, CDR1 is LGHDT and CDR2 is YNNKEL (reference sequence). The chain's CDR3 is CASSQEDGSGANVLTF. The CDR3 nucleotides read TGTGCCAGCAGCCAAGAGGACGGCTCTGGGGCCAACGTCCTGACTTTC.

This clonotype has just one count. This sequence may be a read error, since a much larger clone differs from it by one base. This rearrangement joins TRBV5-1 to TRBJ1-1, with TRBD1 identical over 9 bases. CDR1 and CDR2 from the germline V gene are SGHRS and YFSETQ. J gave up 1 base and V 4 bases, and 14 bases lay outside the gene matches. This CDR3 is built from 18 residues. The CDR3 DNA follows: TGCGCCAGCAGCCTGAACCCTCGGACAGGGGCTTCGAACACTGAAGCTTTCTTT. This sequence encodes CASSLNPRTGASNTEAFF. The variable domain in full, with the rest retrieved from reference TRBV5-1 and TRBJ1-1, is KAGVTQTPRYLIKTRGQQVTLSCSPISGHRSVSWYQQTPGQGLQFLFEYFSETQRNKGNFPGRFSGRQFSNSRSEMNVSTLELGDSALYLCASSLNPRTGASNTEAFFGQGTRLTVV.

This clonotype has ten or more counts. One end of the junction does not line up with germline, which may come from a read error. The gene calls are TRBV20-1 and TRBJ2-7, with D perhaps assigned TRBD1 or TRBD2 (6 bases each). There are 13 residues in the CDR3. The V gene's germline CDR1 is DFQATT and CDR2 SNEGSKA (reference sequence). DNA for the CDR3: TGCAGTGGTAGAGGGGGGTTTATCTACGAGCAGTACTTC. Residues: CSGRGGFIYEQYF.

This clonotype occurred many times. CDR3 bases: TGCAGCGTTGTAAGGCTAGCGGGGCCGCAAGAGACCCAGTACTTC. Translation: CSVVRLAGPQETQYF. The J gene is TRBJ2-5, the V gene TRBV29-1; 9 bases match TRBD2. CDR1 and CDR2 from the germline V gene are SQVTM and ANQGSEA. Losses at the gene ends were 4 bases for V and 2 bases for J; bases not matched to a gene: 8. The CDR3 runs 15 residues. The variable domain in full, completed from reference TRBV29-1 and TRBJ2-5, reads SAVISQKPSRDICQRGTSLTIQCQVDSQVTMMFWYRQQPGQSLTLIATANQGSEATYESGFVIDKFPISRPNLTFSTLTVSNMSPEDSSIYLCSVVRLAGPQETQYFGPGTRLLVL.

This clonotype was counted ten times or more. The CDR3 coding sequence is TGTGCCAGCAGGATTGGGGGAGCTAATGAAAAACTGTTTTTT. This codes for CASRIGGANEKLFF. This chain uses TRBV28 with TRBJ1-4, with a weak D call TRBD1 (5 bases). V was cut by 6 bases and J by 3 bases, with 11 bases left in between. CDR1 MDHEN and CDR2 SYDVKM come from the germline V gene. The CDR3 has 14 amino acids.

Details on this clonotype: Since a much larger clone is just one base distant, this may be a read error. The rearrangement joins TRBV20-1 to TRBJ2-5, with unresolved D. This CDR3 is 13 amino acids long. CDR1 is DFQATT, CDR2 SNEGSKA, per germline (reference sequence). The DNA of the CDR3 is TGCAGTGCGACCAGGACCGTCCAAGAGGCCCAGTACTTC. It encodes CSATRTVQEAQYF.

The sample holds a few counts of this clonotype. A much more abundant neighbour one base away suggests this may be a read error. The chain links TRBV27 to TRBJ2-7; 7 bases are a match to TRBD1. Germline CDR1 reads MNHEY; CDR2 reads SMNVEV (reference sequence). The CDR3 runs to 16 residues. J lost 7 bases, V lost 4 bases, and 16 bases had no gene match. CDR3 nucleotide sequence: TGTGCCAGCAGTTCGACAGGGTCTGGTACATTGAATGAGCAGTACTTC. Amino acid sequence: CASSSTGSGTLNEQYF.

Points on this clonotype: Just one base apart from a much larger clone, this may be a read error. No conserved phenylalanine or tryptophan ends this CDR3, so it is likely a read error. The chain has TRBV4-1 and TRBJ2-1, with 14 bases that match TRBD2. The CDR3 extends over 16 amino acids. V trimming: 3 bases; J trimming: 5 bases; junction bases outside the gene matches: 3. Per the germline V gene, CDR1 is MGHRA and CDR2 is YSYEKL. CDR3: CASSHGLAGGDNEQFI. In DNA form, the CDR3 reads TGCGCCAGCAGCCACGGACTAGCGGGGGGCGACAATGAGCAGTTCATC.

This clonotype was seen at least ten times. This chain connects TRBV18 to TRBJ2-4; TRBD2 might be the D (5 bases). Trimming stripped 3 bases from V and 1 base from J, with 7 bases between. This CDR3 comprises 14 residues. Germline-derived CDR1 and CDR2 are KGHSH and LQKENI. CDR3 nucleotides: TGTGCCAGCTCACCTGCGGGTGCCAAAAACATTCAGTACTTC. Amino acids: CASSPAGAKNIQYF.

This clonotype was detected many times. The chain employs TRBV19 and TRBJ2-5, with D possibly matching TRBD2 (6 bases). The CDR3 sequence is 14 residues long. Germline values: CDR1 LNHDA, CDR2 SQIVND (reference sequence). Trimming shortened V by 5 bases and J by 5 bases, and 15 bases separated the two germline ends. As DNA, the CDR3 is TGTGCCAGTAGTTTGGGAACTAGCCCGGAGACCCAGTACTTC. Amino acid sequence: CASSLGTSPETQYF.